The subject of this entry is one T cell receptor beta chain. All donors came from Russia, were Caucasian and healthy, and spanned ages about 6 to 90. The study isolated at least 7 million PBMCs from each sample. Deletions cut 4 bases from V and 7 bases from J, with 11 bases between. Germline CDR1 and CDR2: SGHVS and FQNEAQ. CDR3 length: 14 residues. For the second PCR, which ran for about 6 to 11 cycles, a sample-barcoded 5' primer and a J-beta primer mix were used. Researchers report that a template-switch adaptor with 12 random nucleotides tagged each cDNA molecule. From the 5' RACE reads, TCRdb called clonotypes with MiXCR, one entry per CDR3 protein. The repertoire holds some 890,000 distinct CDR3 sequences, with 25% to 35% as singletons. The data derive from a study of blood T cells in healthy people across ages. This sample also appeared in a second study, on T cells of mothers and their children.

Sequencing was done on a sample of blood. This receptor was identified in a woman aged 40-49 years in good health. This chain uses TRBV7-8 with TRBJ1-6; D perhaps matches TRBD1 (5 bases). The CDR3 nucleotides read TGTGCCAGCAGCTATAGGGGTTTCAATTCACCCCTCCACTTT. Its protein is CASSYRGFNSPLHF.